Given below is one TCR beta chain in context. Sequenced by immunoSEQ multiplex PCR; TCRdb stores in-frame clones only, minus some. The profile covers approximately 440,000 clones, with roughly 87% appearing a single time and under 0.75% taken by the ten largest. This entry belongs to a study of blood T cell repertoires in COVID-19. V was cut by 4 bases and J by 0 bases, with 14 bases left in between. The germline gives CDR1 SGHNT, CDR2 YYREEE (reference sequence). The CDR3 loop spans 16 amino acids. Cohorts were determined from participant-reported clinical history. This TCR was recovered from a woman between 18 and 30 years old who had recovered from COVID-19. The chain recombines TRBV5-4 with TRBJ2-1, with D possibly matching TRBD2 (6 bases). The sample taken for sequencing was PBMCs or T cells enriched from blood (not recorded which). The chain's CDR3 is CASSGGLQSSYNEQFF. DNA for the CDR3: TGTGCCAGCAGCGGGGGACTCCAGAGCTCCTACAATGAGCAGTTCTTC.